The sequence of this T cell receptor (beta chain) was determined in a study of response to subunit inactivated influenza vaccine. Broader study findings: Each seasonal influenza vaccination recruits few new T cells, the authors suggested.

Comments on this clonotype: Its antigen is still unknown.

J was trimmed by 4 bases and V by 2 bases; bases with no gene match: 10. CDR1 is MDHEN, CDR2 SYDVKM, per germline. The CDR3 totals 16 residues. One entry per CDR3 protein results from TCRdb running MiXCR on the RT-PCR reads. Here the sample spans roughly 570,000 distinct CDR3 sequences, 12% to 15% being singletons. The receptor's source is a man over 45 who received an inactivated influenza vaccine. Here the sequenced sample was PBMCs from blood, taken approximately 12 days after vaccination. The chain couples TRBV28 to TRBJ2-5; 7 bases map to TRBD1. The CDR3 protein is CASSLPRLRGRETQYF. DNA for the CDR3: TGTGCCAGCAGTTTACCCCGACTGAGGGGGCGAGAGACCCAGTACTTC.